Below, one TCR beta chain is given with its context. These data belong to a study of blood T cell repertoires in COVID-19. At the level of the study: Some COVID-19 samples were acute and others convalescent; all came from the United States, Italy and Spain. T cells, B-cell-depleted T cells, or PBMCs supplied cDNA or gDNA.

Trimming took off 4 bases at V and 4 bases at J, with 5 bases between the two ends. This CDR3 is built from 11 residues. Germline lookup yields CDR1 MNHEY and CDR2 SVGEGT. TCRdb's table, derived via immunoSEQ multiplex PCR, lists solely in-frame clones and lacks some. Among about 130,000 clones listed, approximately 85% were seen once. Followed longitudinally, the Seattle patients had been enrolled during active infection. The gene calls are TRBV6-2 or TRBV6-3 and TRBJ2-7; D not certain. The source of this sequence is a man aged 30-40 years with COVID-19, enrolled during active disease. Sequences were obtained from peripheral blood. CDR3 bases: TGTGCCAGCAGTTCCAATTACGAGCAGTACTTC. The encoded protein is CASSSNYEQYF.